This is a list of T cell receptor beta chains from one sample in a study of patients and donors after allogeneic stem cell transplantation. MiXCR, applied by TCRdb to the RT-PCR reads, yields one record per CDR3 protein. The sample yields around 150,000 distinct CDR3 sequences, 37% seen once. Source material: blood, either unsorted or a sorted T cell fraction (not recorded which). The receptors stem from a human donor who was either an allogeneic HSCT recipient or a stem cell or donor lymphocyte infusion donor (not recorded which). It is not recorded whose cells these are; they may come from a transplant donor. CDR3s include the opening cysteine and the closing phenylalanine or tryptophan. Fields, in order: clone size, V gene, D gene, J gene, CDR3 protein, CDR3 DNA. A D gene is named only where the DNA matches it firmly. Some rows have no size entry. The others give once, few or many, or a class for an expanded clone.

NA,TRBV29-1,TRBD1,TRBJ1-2,CSVGQGGHGYTF,TGCAGCGTTGGACAGGGCGGGCATGGCTACACCTTC
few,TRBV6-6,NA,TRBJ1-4,CASSYRRKLFF,TGTGCCAGCAGTTACAGGAGAAAACTGTTTTTT
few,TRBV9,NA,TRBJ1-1,CASSVDGGGTTEAFF,TGTGCCAGCAGCGTAGACGGGGGCGGGACCACTGAAGCTTTCTTT
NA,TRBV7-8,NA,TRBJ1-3,CASSSLGGTGNTIYF,TGTGCCAGCAGCTCCCTGGGAGGGACTGGAAACACCATATATTTT
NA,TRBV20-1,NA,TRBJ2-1,CSASKGNEQFF,TGCAGTGCTAGTAAGGGCAATGAGCAGTTCTTC
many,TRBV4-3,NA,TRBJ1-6,CASSQDPGSHLNSPLHF,TGCGCCAGCAGCCAAGATCCGGGGAGCCACCTTAATTCACCCCTCCACTTT
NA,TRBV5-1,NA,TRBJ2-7,CASSLVAEAYEQYF,TGCGCCAGCAGCTTGGTGGCGGAGGCCTACGAGCAGTACTTC
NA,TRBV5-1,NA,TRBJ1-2,CASSAGDGYTF,TGCGCCAGCAGCGCCGGAGACGGCTACACCTTC
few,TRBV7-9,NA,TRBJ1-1,CASSLTGPEAFF,TGTGCCAGCAGTTTGACCGGGCCTGAAGCTTTCTTT
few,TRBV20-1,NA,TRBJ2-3,CSARKPFTDTQYF,TGCAGTGCCCGGAAGCCATTCACAGATACGCAGTATTTT
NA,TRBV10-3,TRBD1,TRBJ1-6,CAISEVVTGKSPLHF,TGTGCCATCAGTGAGGTGGTGACAGGGAAATCACCCCTCCACTTT
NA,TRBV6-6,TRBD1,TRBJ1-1,CASSSRQGDEAFF,TGTGCCAGCAGTTCTCGACAGGGAGATGAAGCTTTCTTT
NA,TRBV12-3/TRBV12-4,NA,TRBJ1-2,CASSPGQPGYYGYTF,TGTGCCAGCAGTCCTGGACAGCCAGGGTACTATGGCTACACCTTC
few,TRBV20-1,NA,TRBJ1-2,CSARDASGYTF,TGCAGTGCTAGAGACGCGAGCGGCTACACCTTC
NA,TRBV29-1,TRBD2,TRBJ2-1,CSSREGTEQFF,TGCAGCTCCCGGGAGGGCACTGAGCAGTTCTTC
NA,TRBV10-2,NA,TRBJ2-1,CASSLVTYEQFF,TGCGCCAGCAGCCTTGTGACATATGAGCAGTTCTTC
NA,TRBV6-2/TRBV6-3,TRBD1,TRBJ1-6,CASSQQRQGGGSPLHF,TGTGCCAGCAGTCAACAGAGACAGGGCGGGGGATCACCCCTCCACTTT
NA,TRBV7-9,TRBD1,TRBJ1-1,CASSLRGTGPMNTEAFF,TGTGCCAGCAGCTTAAGGGGGACAGGGCCGATGAACACTGAAGCTTTCTTT
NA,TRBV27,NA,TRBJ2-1,CASSYYGDYNEQFF,TGTGCCAGCAGTTACTACGGAGACTACAATGAGCAGTTCTTC
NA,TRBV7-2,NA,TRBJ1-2,CASSLDPDGYTF,TGTGCCAGCAGCTTGGACCCGGATGGCTACACCTTC
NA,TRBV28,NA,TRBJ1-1,CASSLVSVTEAFF,TGTGCCAGCAGTTTAGTATCGGTCACTGAAGCTTTCTTT
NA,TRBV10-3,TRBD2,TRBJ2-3,CAISESASGGPDTQYF,TGTGCCATCAGTGAGTCTGCTAGCGGGGGACCAGATACGCAGTATTTT
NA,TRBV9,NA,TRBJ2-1,CASSVGLATEQFF,TGTGCCAGCAGCGTAGGTCTAGCCACTGAGCAGTTCTTC